The next 13 T cell receptor beta chains were all read from a single sample in a study of blood T cell repertoires in COVID-19. Some clones are missing from TCRdb's copy, which holds only in-frame ones; the method was immunoSEQ multiplex PCR. The sample lists almost 250,000 clones, more than 75% occurring once. Sequenced: peripheral blood. These receptors all come from a woman older than 75 with COVID-19, enrolled during active disease.

This clone was seen just once. The J gene is TRBJ2-2, the V gene TRBV27; 7 bases agree with TRBD1. Per the germline V gene, CDR1 is MNHEY and CDR2 is SMNVEV (reference sequence). The V segment lost 2 bases and the J segment 7 bases; nucleotides outside the gene matches: 13. The CDR3 totals 17 residues. The CDR3 DNA reads TGTGCCAGCAGTTTAGGGACAGCCTTCACGGTGTTCGGGGAGCTGTTTTTT. Protein: CASSLGTAFTVFGELFF.

The chain joins TRBV5-1 to TRBJ1-2; D unresolved. Germline V CDR1 and CDR2: SGHRS, YFSETQ. The CDR3 is 13 residues long. The germline V and J ends were trimmed by 3 bases and 3 bases, with 9 bases remaining between them. CDR3 bases: TGCGCCAGCAGCTCCGGGGAATACTATGGCTACACCTTC. This codes for CASSSGEYYGYTF.

The gene calls are TRBV9 and TRBJ1-1, with D perhaps matching TRBD1 (6 bases). CDR1 SGDLS and CDR2 YYNGEE come from the germline V gene. This CDR3 contains 16 residues. Trimming took off 4 bases at V and 1 base at J, with 17 bases between the two ends. CDR3 DNA sequence: TGTGCCAGCAGCTCCCTAGGGGGAGCATGGAACACTGAAGCTTTCTTT. Its translation is CASSSLGGAWNTEAFF.

The chain uses TRBV5-6 and TRBJ1-2; D is unresolved. Trimming cost V 3 bases and J 4 bases, with 22 bases left between them. The CDR3 extends over 17 amino acids. The germline V gene has CDR1 SGHDT and CDR2 YYEEEE. CDR3 nucleotide sequence: TGTGCCAGCAGCTCGATCAAATTGAATCAGGTTCGCTATGGCTACACCTTC. The encoded protein is CASSSIKLNQVRYGYTF.

This chain links TRBV9 with TRBJ2-3, with 9 bases aligning to TRBD1. CDR3 length: 15 residues. Germline CDR1 SGDLS, CDR2 YYNGEE. V shed 2 bases, J shed 4 bases, and the junction held 5 bases outside the gene matches. DNA of the CDR3: TGTGCCAGCAGCGTTGGGGACAGGGATGCAGATACGCAGTATTTT. Encoded protein: CASSVGDRDADTQYF.

The chain employs TRBV18 and TRBJ1-1; D is undetermined. The CDR3 length is 15 residues. Trimming removed 6 bases at V and 1 base at J, with 15 bases between. The V gene's germline CDR1 is KGHSH and CDR2 LQKENI. The CDR3 DNA is TGTGCCAGCTCTCCCTTGGAGGTGGGGAACACTGAAGCTTTCTTT. Protein sequence: CASSPLEVGNTEAFF.

This clone was counted once. The rearrangement uses TRBV29-1 and TRBJ2-7; the match to TRBD1 covers 8 bases. Germline V gene sequence: CDR1 SQVTM, CDR2 ANQGSEA. This CDR3 has 16 amino acids. Losses at the gene ends were 0 bases for V and 5 bases for J; bases not matched to a gene: 12. Here the CDR3 reads CSVEDPSAGQGNEQYF. CDR3 DNA: TGCAGCGTTGAAGACCCCTCTGCCGGACAGGGAAACGAGCAGTACTTC.

The rearrangement joins TRBV10-3 to TRBJ2-5, with 12 positions matching TRBD2. The ends lost 2 bases at V and 2 bases at J; junction bases unmatched: 0. This CDR3 spans 15 amino acids. Looked up from germline, CDR1 is ENHRY and CDR2 is SYGVKD. CDR3 loop: CAISEGTSGQETQYF. In DNA form, the CDR3 reads TGTGCCATCAGTGAGGGGACTAGCGGGCAAGAGACCCAGTACTTC.

This clone is a singleton in its sample. The chain joins TRBV7-2 to TRBJ1-1, with D perhaps TRBD1 (5 bases). The CDR3 has 15 residues. In germline, CDR1 is SGHTA, CDR2 FQGNSA. V lost 3 bases, J lost 5 bases, and 16 bases lay in between. The CDR3 here is CASSLDRDGGTEAFF. The CDR3 DNA follows: TGTGCCAGCAGCTTGGATAGGGATGGGGGGACTGAAGCTTTCTTT.

The rearrangement uses TRBV10-1 and TRBJ2-1; 10 nucleotides match TRBD2. Trimming removed 7 bases from V and 5 bases from J; junction bases left unmatched: 8. The germline V gene has CDR1 WNHNN and CDR2 SYGVQD (reference sequence). The CDR3 is 15 amino acids. The chain's CDR3 is CASTDSGGNHNEQFF. The DNA for the CDR3 is TGCGCCAGCACTGATAGCGGGGGGAATCACAATGAGCAGTTCTTC.

The rearrangement uses TRBV28 and TRBJ1-5; 8 positions match TRBD1. The germline CDR1 and CDR2 sequences are MDHEN and SYDVKM. J was trimmed by 2 bases and V by 8 bases; bases with no gene match: 8. CDR3 length: 15 residues. In DNA form, the CDR3 reads TGTGCCAGCCAAACAGGGGGATGGGGCAATCAGCCCCAGCATTTT. This gives the protein CASQTGGWGNQPQHF.

This chain joins TRBV14 and TRBJ2-7, with D possibly TRBD1 on 6 matching bases. V was cut by 8 bases and J by 2 bases, with 10 bases left in between. Germline assignment: CDR1 SGHDN and CDR2 FVKESK. The CDR3 length is 12 residues. This CDR3 is CASAGVTYEQYF. CDR3 sequence (DNA): TGTGCCAGCGCAGGGGTAACCTACGAGCAGTACTTC.

The chain has TRBV11-2 and TRBJ1-1; 8 bases line up with TRBD1. Losses at the gene ends were 9 bases for V and 0 bases for J; bases not matched to a gene: 3. The CDR3 consists of 13 residues. The germline V gene encodes CDR1 SGHAT and CDR2 FQNNGV. CDR3 in DNA: TGTGCCAGTGACAGGGGATTGAACACTGAAGCTTTCTTT. As protein: CASDRGLNTEAFF.